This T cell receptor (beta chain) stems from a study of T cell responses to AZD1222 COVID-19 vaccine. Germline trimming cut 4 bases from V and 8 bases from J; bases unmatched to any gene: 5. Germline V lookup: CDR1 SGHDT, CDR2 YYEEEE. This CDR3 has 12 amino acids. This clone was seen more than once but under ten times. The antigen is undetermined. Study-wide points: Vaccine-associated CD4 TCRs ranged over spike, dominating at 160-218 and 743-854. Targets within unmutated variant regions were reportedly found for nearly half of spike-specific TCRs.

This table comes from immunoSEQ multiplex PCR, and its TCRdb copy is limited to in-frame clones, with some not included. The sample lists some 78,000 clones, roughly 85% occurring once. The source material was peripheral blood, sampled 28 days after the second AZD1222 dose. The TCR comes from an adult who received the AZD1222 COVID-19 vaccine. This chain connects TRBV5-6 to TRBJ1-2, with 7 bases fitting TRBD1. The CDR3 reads CASSLGGLGYTF. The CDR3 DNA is TGTGCCAGCAGCCTAGGGGGCTTGGGCTACACCTTC.